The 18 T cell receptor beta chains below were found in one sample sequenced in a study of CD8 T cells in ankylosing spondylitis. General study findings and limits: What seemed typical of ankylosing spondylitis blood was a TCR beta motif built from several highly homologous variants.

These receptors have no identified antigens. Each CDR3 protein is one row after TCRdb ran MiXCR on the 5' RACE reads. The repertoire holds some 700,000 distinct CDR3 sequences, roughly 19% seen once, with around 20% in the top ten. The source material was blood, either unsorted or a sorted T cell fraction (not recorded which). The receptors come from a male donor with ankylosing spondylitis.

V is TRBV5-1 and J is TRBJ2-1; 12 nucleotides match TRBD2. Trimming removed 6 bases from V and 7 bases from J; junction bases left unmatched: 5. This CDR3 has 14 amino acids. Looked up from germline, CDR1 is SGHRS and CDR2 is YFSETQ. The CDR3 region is CASKGTSGHNEQFF. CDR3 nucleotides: TGCGCCAGCAAAGGGACTAGCGGGCATAATGAGCAGTTCTTC.

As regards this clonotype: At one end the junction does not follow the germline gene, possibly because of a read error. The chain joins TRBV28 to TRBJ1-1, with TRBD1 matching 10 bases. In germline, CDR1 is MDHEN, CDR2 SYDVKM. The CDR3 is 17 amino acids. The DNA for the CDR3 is TGTACCAGCAGCTCCCGGACAGGGGGACGTGTTAACACTGAAGCTTTCTTT. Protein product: CTSSSRTGGRVNTEAFF.

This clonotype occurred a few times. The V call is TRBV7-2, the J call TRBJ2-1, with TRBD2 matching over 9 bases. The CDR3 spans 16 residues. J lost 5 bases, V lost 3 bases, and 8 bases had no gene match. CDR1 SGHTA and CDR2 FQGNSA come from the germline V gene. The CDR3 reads CASSFSRTSANNEQFF. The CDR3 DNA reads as TGTGCCAGCAGCTTTTCCCGGACTAGCGCCAACAATGAGCAGTTCTTC.

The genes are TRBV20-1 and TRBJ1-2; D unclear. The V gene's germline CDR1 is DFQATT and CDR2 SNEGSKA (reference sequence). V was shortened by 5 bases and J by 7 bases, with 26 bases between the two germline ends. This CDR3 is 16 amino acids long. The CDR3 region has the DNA TGCAGTGCTCCAGCTCCCCGGGCGCCGCGGAGGGTTGGCTACACCTTC. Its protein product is CSAPAPRAPRRVGYTF.

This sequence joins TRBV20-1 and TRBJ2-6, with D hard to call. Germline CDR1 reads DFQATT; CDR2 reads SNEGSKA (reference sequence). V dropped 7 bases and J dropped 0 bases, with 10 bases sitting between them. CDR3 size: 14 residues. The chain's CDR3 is CSVLNLSGANVLTF. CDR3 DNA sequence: TGCAGTGTCCTAAACCTCTCTGGGGCCAACGTCCTGACTTTC.

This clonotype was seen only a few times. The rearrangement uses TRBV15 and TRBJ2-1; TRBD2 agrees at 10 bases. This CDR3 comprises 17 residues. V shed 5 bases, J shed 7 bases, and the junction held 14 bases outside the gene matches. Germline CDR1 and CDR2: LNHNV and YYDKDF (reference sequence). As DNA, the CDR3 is TGTGCCACCAGCGGAACCCTACTAGCGGGACGAGGTAATGAGCAGTTCTTC. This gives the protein CATSGTLLAGRGNEQFF.

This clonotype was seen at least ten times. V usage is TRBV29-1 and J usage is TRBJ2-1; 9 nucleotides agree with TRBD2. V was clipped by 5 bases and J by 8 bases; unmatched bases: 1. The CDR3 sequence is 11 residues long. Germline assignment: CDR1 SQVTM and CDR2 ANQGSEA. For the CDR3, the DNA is TGCAGCGTTAAGCGGGGGGATGAGCAGTTCTTC. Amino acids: CSVKRGDEQFF.

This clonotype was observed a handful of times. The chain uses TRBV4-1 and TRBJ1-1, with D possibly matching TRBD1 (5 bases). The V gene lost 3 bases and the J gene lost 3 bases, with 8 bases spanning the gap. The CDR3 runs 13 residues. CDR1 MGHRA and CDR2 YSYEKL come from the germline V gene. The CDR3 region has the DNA TGCGCCAGCAGCCAGACAGCAGACACTGAAGCTTTCTTT. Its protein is CASSQTADTEAFF.

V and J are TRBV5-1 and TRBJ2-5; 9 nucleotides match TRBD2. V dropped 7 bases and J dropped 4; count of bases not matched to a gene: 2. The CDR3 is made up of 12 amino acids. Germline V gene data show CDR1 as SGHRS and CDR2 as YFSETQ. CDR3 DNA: TGCGCCAGCCAGACTAGCGGAGAGACCCAGTACTTC. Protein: CASQTSGETQYF. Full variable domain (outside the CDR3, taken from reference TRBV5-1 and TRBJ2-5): KAGVTQTPRYLIKTRGQQVTLSCSPISGHRSVSWYQQTPGQGLQFLFEYFSETQRNKGNFPGRFSGRQFSNSRSEMNVSTLELGDSALYLCASQTSGETQYFGPGTRLLVL.

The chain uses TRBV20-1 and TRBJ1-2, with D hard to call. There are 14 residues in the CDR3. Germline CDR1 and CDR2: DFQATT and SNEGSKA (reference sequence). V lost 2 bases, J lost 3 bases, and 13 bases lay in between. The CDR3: CSARPPNRDYGYTF. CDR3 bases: TGCAGTGCTAGACCCCCCAACCGTGACTATGGCTACACCTTC.

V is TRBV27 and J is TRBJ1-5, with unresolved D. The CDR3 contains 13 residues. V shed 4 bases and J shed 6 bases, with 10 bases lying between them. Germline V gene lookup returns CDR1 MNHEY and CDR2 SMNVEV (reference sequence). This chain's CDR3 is CASSYGEGQPQHF. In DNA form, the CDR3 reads TGTGCCAGCAGTTACGGGGAGGGTCAGCCCCAGCATTTT.

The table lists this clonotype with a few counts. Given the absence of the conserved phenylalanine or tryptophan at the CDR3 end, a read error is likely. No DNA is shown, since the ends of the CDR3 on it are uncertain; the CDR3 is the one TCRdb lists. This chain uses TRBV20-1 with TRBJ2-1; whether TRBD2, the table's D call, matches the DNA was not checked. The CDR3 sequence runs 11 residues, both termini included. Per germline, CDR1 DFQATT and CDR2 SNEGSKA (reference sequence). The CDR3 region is CSAREGLAGVL.

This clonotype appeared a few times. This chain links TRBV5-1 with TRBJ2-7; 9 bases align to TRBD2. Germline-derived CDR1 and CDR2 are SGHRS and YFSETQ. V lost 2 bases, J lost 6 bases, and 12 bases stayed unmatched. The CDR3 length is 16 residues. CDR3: CASSFSPGGGAREQYF. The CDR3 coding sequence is TGCGCCAGCAGCTTCTCCCCGGGCGGGGGGGCCCGCGAGCAGTACTTC.

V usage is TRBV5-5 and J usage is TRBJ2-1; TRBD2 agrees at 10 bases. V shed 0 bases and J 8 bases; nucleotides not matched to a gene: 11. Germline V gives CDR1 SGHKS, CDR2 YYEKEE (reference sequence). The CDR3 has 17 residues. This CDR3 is CASSLAGVLAGAHEQFF. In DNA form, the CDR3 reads TGTGCCAGCAGCTTGGCTGGGGTCCTAGCGGGAGCCCATGAGCAGTTCTTC. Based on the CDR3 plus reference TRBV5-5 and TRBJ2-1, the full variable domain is DAGVTQSPTHLIKTRGQQVTLRCSPISGHKSVSWYQQVLGQGPQFIFQYYEKEERGRGNFPDRFSARQFPNYSSELNVNALLLGDSALYLCASSLAGVLAGAHEQFFGPGTRLTVL.

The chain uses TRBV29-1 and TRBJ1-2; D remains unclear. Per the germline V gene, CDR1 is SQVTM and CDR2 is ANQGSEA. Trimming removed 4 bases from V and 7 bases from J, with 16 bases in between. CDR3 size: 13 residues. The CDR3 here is CSVVRVPERGYTF. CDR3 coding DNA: TGCAGCGTTGTACGGGTACCCGAACGTGGCTACACCTTC. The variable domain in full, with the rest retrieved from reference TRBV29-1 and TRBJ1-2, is SAVISQKPSRDICQRGTSLTIQCQVDSQVTMMFWYRQQPGQSLTLIATANQGSEATYESGFVIDKFPISRPNLTFSTLTVSNMSPEDSSIYLCSVVRVPERGYTFGSGTRLTVV.

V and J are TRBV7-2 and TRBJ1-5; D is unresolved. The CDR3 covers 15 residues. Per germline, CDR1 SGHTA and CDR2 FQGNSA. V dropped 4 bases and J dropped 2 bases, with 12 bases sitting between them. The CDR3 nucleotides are TGTGCCAGCAGCTCAGGCTCTTGGGGCAATCAGCCCCAGCATTTT. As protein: CASSSGSWGNQPQHF.

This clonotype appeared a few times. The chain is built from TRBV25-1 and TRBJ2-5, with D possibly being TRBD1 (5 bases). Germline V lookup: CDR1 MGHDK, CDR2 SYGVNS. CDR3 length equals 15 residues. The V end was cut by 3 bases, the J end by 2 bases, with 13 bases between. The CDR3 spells CASSEWGSAQETQYF. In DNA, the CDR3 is TGTGCCAGCAGTGAGTGGGGCAGCGCACAAGAGACCCAGTACTTC.

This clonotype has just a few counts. The CDR3 DNA is TGTGCCAGCAGCCTCCTGACGGGACCGAGCTCTGGGGCCAACGTCCTGACTTTC. It translates to CASSLLTGPSSGANVLTF. V is TRBV12-3 or TRBV12-4 and J is TRBJ2-6; D might be TRBD1 or TRBD2, each matching 5 bases. The V end was cut by 6 bases, the J end by 0 bases, with 18 bases between. CDR3 length equals 18 residues.